This T cell receptor beta chain is drawn from a study of human T cells and chemical hapten exposure. This clonotype was detected many times. MiXCR, applied by TCRdb to the RACE reads, yields one record per CDR3 protein. The sample holds approximately 60,000 distinct CDR3 sequences, approximately 8.6% seen once. V was trimmed by 2 bases and J by 0 bases, leaving 6 bases between them. Germline V gene data show CDR1 as MRHNA and CDR2 as SNTAGT. The CDR3 runs to 14 residues. Indicated time point: patch test 1, 2 weeks after DPC sensitization. Treatment defined: therapeutic diphenylcyclopropenone sensitization with weekly scalp DPC.

V usage is TRBV6-4 and J usage is TRBJ2-3; D ambiguous. The TCR comes from a woman aged 40-49 years with alopecia areata. Some clones in this sample may be carry-over from other donors' samples. The starting material was whole blood, obtained in connection with sensitization to the hapten diphenylcyclopropenone (DPC). The CDR3 nucleotides are TGTGCCAGCAGTGACAGGGCCAGCACAGATACGCAGTATTTT. This translates into CASSDRASTDTQYF.